This TCR beta chain was captured by sequencing in a study of blood T cell repertoires in COVID-19. This CDR3 is built from 15 residues. Trimming shortened V by 6 bases and J by 0 bases, and 12 bases separated the two germline ends. Germline values: CDR1 MNHEY, CDR2 SVGAGI. Sequencing used immunoSEQ multiplex PCR; TCRdb keeps in-frame clones, though not all of them. The sample records approximately 140,000 clones, roughly 86% being singletons. Sequenced: peripheral blood. The sequence derives from a human donor with acute or convalescent COVID-19. The donor label of this sample is uncertain. V usage is TRBV6-5 and J usage is TRBJ1-5; tentative D call: TRBD1 (6 bases). The CDR3 coding sequence is TGTGCCAGCAGCTCCCAGGGGAATAGCAATCAGCCCCAGCATTTT. It codes for CASSSQGNSNQPQHF.